Presented here are 9 T cell receptor beta chains from one specimen sequenced in a study of blood T cell repertoires in COVID-19. Sequenced by immunoSEQ multiplex PCR; TCRdb stores in-frame clones only, minus some. This sample has approximately 89,000 clones; about four fifths occur once, and the top ten carry around a quarter. Sequences were obtained from peripheral blood. These receptors were taken from a man in his 70s with acute or convalescent COVID-19.

This rearrangement joins TRBV28 to TRBJ2-3, with TRBD2 as a possible D gene (7 bases). Between the trimmed V and J ends, which lost 6 bases and 1 base, there was a span of 14 bases. Germline CDR1 is MDHEN and CDR2 is SYDVKM. The CDR3 is made up of 15 amino acids. CDR3 in DNA: TGTGCCAGCAGCACCACAGGGAGGGGCACAGATACGCAGTATTTT. Translating it yields CASSTTGRGTDTQYF. Complete variable domain (other parts from reference TRBV28 and TRBJ2-3): DVKVTQSSRYLVKRTGEKVFLECVQDMDHENMFWYRQDPGLGLRLIYFSYDVKMKEKGDIPEGYSVSREKKERFSLILESASTNQTSMYLCASSTTGRGTDTQYFGPGTRLTVL.

The genes are TRBV5-1 and TRBJ2-5, with D maybe TRBD1 (6 bases). With 7 bases removed from V and 1 base from J, the gap between germline ends came to 14 bases. CDR3 length: 14 amino acids. The germline CDR1 and CDR2 sequences are SGHRS and YFSETQ. The CDR3 region is CASAPRQAQETQYF. The CDR3 DNA reads as TGCGCCAGCGCGCCAAGACAGGCCCAAGAGACCCAGTACTTC.

The J gene is TRBJ1-4, the V gene TRBV27; 7 nucleotides align to TRBD1. Trimming took 6 bases from V and 7 from J; bases not matched to a gene: 8. The CDR3 runs to 14 residues. The V gene's germline CDR1 is MNHEY and CDR2 SMNVEV (reference sequence). The CDR3 here is CASSPRTGGEKLFF. In DNA form, the CDR3 reads TGTGCCAGCAGCCCTAGGACAGGAGGTGAAAAACTGTTTTTT.

The V call is TRBV30, the J call TRBJ1-6; 7 bases align to TRBD1. This CDR3 contains 12 residues. Germline CDR1 reads GTSNPN; CDR2 reads SVGIG (reference sequence). The V segment lost 1 base and the J segment 10 bases; nucleotides outside the gene matches: 1. Here the CDR3 reads CAWSGDSSPLHF. CDR3 nucleotides: TGTGCCTGGAGTGGGGACAGCTCACCCCTCCACTTT.

Only a few counts were recorded for this clone. This sequence joins TRBV7-2 and TRBJ1-1; D unclear. Germline V gene data show CDR1 as SGHTA and CDR2 as FQGNSA. Trimming cost V 1 base and J 4 bases, with 13 bases left between them. The CDR3 spans 15 residues. CDR3 nucleotide sequence: TGTGCCAGCAGCTTAGGTACAGTGGAACTCACTGAAGCTTTCTTT. Amino acid sequence: CASSLGTVELTEAFF.

The chain has TRBV4-3 and TRBJ2-1; D is perhaps TRBD2 (6 bases). This CDR3 has 17 amino acids. With 0 bases removed from V and 1 base from J, the gap between germline ends came to 13 bases. In germline, CDR1 is LGHNA, CDR2 YSLEER. In DNA, the CDR3 is TGCGCCAGCAGCCAAGACGCGGGGCTTTTTTCCTACAATGAGCAGTTCTTC. This gives the protein CASSQDAGLFSYNEQFF.

V usage is TRBV5-1 and J usage is TRBJ2-3; no clear D. The V gene's germline CDR1 is SGHRS and CDR2 YFSETQ. The CDR3 runs 13 residues. Trimming took 7 bases from V and 0 from J, leaving 9 bases between them. The CDR3 is CASGTSSTDTQYF. In DNA form, the CDR3 reads TGCGCCAGCGGTACTTCTAGCACAGATACGCAGTATTTT.

The chain has TRBV6-1 and TRBJ2-6; D ambiguous. This CDR3 is built from 15 residues. CDR1 is MNHNS, CDR2 SASEGT, per germline. V was shortened by 2 bases and J by 0 bases, with 5 bases between the two germline ends. CDR3: CASSELPSGANVLTF. The CDR3 DNA follows: TGTGCCAGCAGTGAACTCCCCTCTGGGGCCAACGTCCTGACTTTC.

The chain joins TRBV4-2 to TRBJ2-1, with 8 bases fitting TRBD2. This CDR3 spans 17 amino acids. CDR1 and CDR2 from the germline V gene are LGHNA and YNFKEQ. V was clipped by 2 bases and J by 7 bases; unmatched bases: 13. CDR3 DNA: TGTGCCAGCAGCCAACGAGGTGGAGCGGGAGAAGGGAATGAGCAGTTCTTC. It encodes CASSQRGGAGEGNEQFF.